The 2 T cell receptor beta chains below were found in one sample sequenced in a study of beta chain features in type 1 diabetes. Points from the study as a whole: Type 1 diabetes patients showed a moderate but significant shortening of TCRB CDR3s in all four CD4+ subsets.

Antigens for these TCRs are unknown. Expressed TCRB transcripts were sequenced after all isolated RNA was converted to cDNA. Libraries were prepared by immunoSEQ multiplex PCR; TCRdb keeps only in-frame clonotypes and omits some of them. The sample yields around 600,000 clones, roughly 12% seen once. Specimen: naive CD4+ T cells from blood. Every receptor here comes from a man aged 25-40 years with type 1 diabetes.

The V and J genes are TRBV7-9 and TRBJ1-2; 8 bases match TRBD1. The CDR3 loop spans 14 amino acids. Trimming at V came to 3 bases and at J to 6 bases, leaving 6 bases not matched to a gene. Germline CDR1 is SEHNR and CDR2 is FQNEAQ (reference sequence). In DNA, the CDR3 is TGTGCCAGCAGCTTTAGTCAGGGGGCAGATGGCTACACCTTC. Its translation: CASSFSQGADGYTF.

The chain is built from TRBV10-3 and TRBJ1-1, with a possible D match to TRBD1 (5 bases). V gave up 3 bases and J gave up 2 bases, with 13 bases separating them. The CDR3 covers 15 residues. Germline CDR1 reads ENHRY; CDR2 reads SYGVKD. The CDR3 protein is CAISDSRTGNTEAFF. The DNA for the CDR3 is TGTGCCATCAGTGATTCTCGAACAGGTAACACTGAAGCTTTCTTT.